The 23 T cell receptor beta chains presented below share a single source sample, sequenced in a study of vaccination and CD4 T cells after COVID-19. Treatment specified: 10-day PBMC culture with coronavirus spike peptide pools or control peptides (ViraFEST assay). The Oncomine TCR Beta short-read assay generated sequence data from the DNA of cultured CD4+ T cells. One entry per CDR3 protein results from TCRdb running MiXCR on the PCR reads. Of about 20,000 distinct CDR3 sequences in the sample, around 50% were seen once. No cognate antigen is known for these TCRs. Sequenced material: cultured CD4+ T cells from blood. The receptors come from a human donor with COVID-19.

The chain carries TRBV7-9 and TRBJ1-1; D possibly corresponds to TRBD1 (5 bases). CDR1 is SEHNR and CDR2 is FQNEAQ in the germline V gene (reference sequence). Trimming took off 5 bases at V and 6 bases at J, with 10 bases between the two ends. CDR3 length: 12 amino acids. This CDR3 is CASSPRQSEAFF. In DNA form, the CDR3 reads TGTGCCAGCAGCCCGAGACAGTCTGAAGCTTTCTTT.

The chain has TRBV28 and TRBJ2-4; D is possibly TRBD2 (6 bases). V was trimmed by 5 bases and J by 7 bases, leaving 12 bases between them. This CDR3 region has 13 residues. The germline gives CDR1 MDHEN, CDR2 SYDVKM. CDR3 coding DNA: TGTGCCAGCAGTACCCGAGGAGGGAACATTCAGTACTTC. Translating gives CASSTRGGNIQYF.

This clonotype was detected a few times. V usage is TRBV12-3 or TRBV12-4 and J usage is TRBJ1-5; no clear D. Trimming cost V 2 bases and J 1 base, with 6 bases left between them. The length of the CDR3 is 14 residues. In nucleotides, the CDR3 is TGTGCCAGCAGTTTACTGAACAGCAATCAGCCCCAGCATTTT. Protein sequence: CASSLLNSNQPQHF.

V and J are TRBV6-4 and TRBJ1-1, with D perhaps matching TRBD1 (6 bases). The CDR3 totals 13 residues. V lost 5 bases, J lost 4 bases, and 11 bases lay in between. Germline V gene sequence: CDR1 MRHNA, CDR2 SNTAGT. This CDR3 reads CASSKGGGTEAFF. In nucleotides, the CDR3 is TGTGCCAGCAGTAAGGGGGGTGGCACTGAAGCTTTCTTT.

The chain links TRBV5-1 to TRBJ1-6, with 9 bases matching TRBD1. Germline lookup yields CDR1 SGHRS and CDR2 YFSETQ. This CDR3 is 16 amino acids long. Germline trimming cut 1 base from V and 7 bases from J; bases unmatched to any gene: 6. The CDR3 DNA sequence: TGCGCCAGCAGCTTGACCGGACAGGGGACGAATTCACCCCTCCACTTT. It translates to CASSLTGQGTNSPLHF.

This rearrangement joins TRBV6-2 or TRBV6-3 to TRBJ1-5; 7 nucleotides line up with TRBD1. This CDR3 comprises 18 residues. CDR1 is MNHEY and CDR2 is SVGEGT in the germline V gene. The V and J ends lost 7 bases and 0 bases, in that order; junction bases with no gene match: 15. The CDR3 DNA follows: TGTGCCAGCACCGGCCCAGGGGGAAGGCTGGATAGCAATCAGCCCCAGCATTTT. Translated: CASTGPGGRLDSNQPQHF.

V is TRBV10-3 and J is TRBJ1-3; the match to TRBD1 covers 8 bases. The CDR3 spans 15 residues. The junction had 4 bases not matched to a gene; V was cut back by 6 bases and J by 0 bases. In germline, CDR1 is ENHRY, CDR2 SYGVKD. The CDR3 reads CAISLDRASGNTIYF. DNA of the CDR3: TGTGCCATCAGCTTGGACAGGGCCTCTGGAAACACCATATATTTT.

This clonotype was seen a few times. The chain links TRBV7-9 to TRBJ1-1, with D hard to call. The V gene's germline CDR1 is SEHNR and CDR2 FQNEAQ (reference sequence). The CDR3 length is 15 residues. Deletions cut 11 bases from V and 1 base from J, with 20 bases between. The CDR3 region is CAATRELLTNTEAFF. The CDR3 DNA follows: TGTGCCGCTACGAGGGAGCTCCTTACGAACACTGAAGCTTTCTTT.

This chain joins TRBV6-1 and TRBJ1-2; D is ambiguous. Per the germline V gene, CDR1 is MNHNS and CDR2 is SASEGT. This CDR3 is 12 amino acids long. The V and J ends lost 2 bases and 0 bases respectively, with 1 base between them. The DNA of the CDR3 is TGTGCCAGCAGTGAATCTAACTATGGCTACACCTTC. Its translation is CASSESNYGYTF.

V and J are TRBV11-2 and TRBJ2-5; tentatively, D is TRBD2 (6 bases). The CDR3 extends over 16 amino acids. The germline gives CDR1 SGHAT, CDR2 FQNNGV. Trimming shortened V by 5 bases and J by 2 bases, and 18 bases separated the two germline ends. For the CDR3, the DNA is TGTGCCAGCAGCCAGCAGGGCGGGGTGAATCAAGAGACCCAGTACTTC. Translation gives CASSQQGGVNQETQYF.

The J gene is TRBJ2-2, the V gene TRBV7-9, with 9 positions matching TRBD2. The CDR3 length is 16 residues. Germline V gives CDR1 SEHNR, CDR2 FQNEAQ (reference sequence). The V gene end was trimmed by 6 bases and the J gene end by 4 bases; junction bases not matched to a gene: 9. CDR3 in DNA: TGTGCCAGCAGGCGAACTAGCGGGCGTGGCACCGGGGAGCTGTTTTTT. As protein: CASRRTSGRGTGELFF.

The genes are TRBV19 and TRBJ2-5, with 12 bases matching TRBD1. The length of the CDR3 is 16 residues. Germline assignment: CDR1 LNHDA and CDR2 SQIVND (reference sequence). Trimming at V came to 2 bases and at J to 5 bases, leaving 6 bases not matched to a gene. The CDR3 protein is CASSIIGTGGDETQYF. The CDR3, as DNA: TGTGCCAGTAGTATAATAGGGACAGGGGGCGATGAGACCCAGTACTTC.

The chain recombines TRBV20-1 with TRBJ1-2; no clear D. The CDR3 contains 13 residues. V was shortened by 3 bases and J by 4 bases, with 12 bases between the two germline ends. The V gene's germline CDR1 is DFQATT and CDR2 SNEGSKA (reference sequence). CDR3 DNA: TGCAGTGCTAGTTACACGGGGAGCTATGGCTACACCTTC. Translation gives CSASYTGSYGYTF.

The chain recombines TRBV20-1 with TRBJ1-6; D unclear. Germline CDR1 reads DFQATT; CDR2 reads SNEGSKA (reference sequence). This CDR3 is built from 15 residues. V was pared by 3 bases and J by 6 bases, with 15 bases between. The DNA for the CDR3 is TGCAGTGCTAGTAAGGGAACTGAGTTTAATTCACCCCTCCACTTT. Protein product: CSASKGTEFNSPLHF.

The chain carries TRBV10-3 and TRBJ1-4; maybe TRBD1 (5 bases). Germline loops: CDR1 ENHRY, CDR2 SYGVKD. V was shortened by 9 bases and J by 0 bases, with 11 bases between the two germline ends. The CDR3 has 14 amino acids. The CDR3 DNA reads TGTGCCATGGGACGAGGGGCAACTAATGAAAAACTGTTTTTT. This codes for CAMGRGATNEKLFF.

V gene TRBV7-6 combines with J gene TRBJ1-1; D gene ambiguous. Germline loops: CDR1 SGHVS, CDR2 FNYEAQ. Trimming removed 5 bases at V and 1 base at J, with 8 bases between. This CDR3 is 13 amino acids long. CDR3 DNA: TGTGCCAGCAGCCTCCTCTCGAACACTGAAGCTTTCTTT. Protein: CASSLLSNTEAFF. Combining the CDR3 with reference TRBV7-6 and TRBJ1-1 gives the whole variable domain GAGVSQSPRYKVTKRGQDVALRCDPISGHVSLYWYRQALGQGPEFLTYFNYEAQQDKSGLPNDRFSAERPEGSISTLTIQRTEQRDSAMYRCASSLLSNTEAFFGQGTRLTVV.

The chain recombines TRBV27 with TRBJ1-4; 12 bases are shared with TRBD1. CDR1 and CDR2 from the germline V gene are MNHEY and SMNVEV (reference sequence). V was pared by 5 bases and J by 12 bases, with 13 bases of the junction left unmatched. The CDR3 is made up of 16 amino acids. The DNA of the CDR3 is TGTGCCAGCAGTGCAGAAGTCGGGACAGGGGGCCGAGAACTGTTTTTT. Protein product: CASSAEVGTGGRELFF.

CDR3 DNA: TGTGCCAGCAGCTTAGAGGGGGACCTCGGGCGGTATTTT. It encodes CASSLEGDLGRYF. This rearrangement joins TRBV7-8 to TRBJ2-3, with D possibly TRBD1 on 6 matching bases. V was shortened by 1 base and J by 14 bases, with 16 bases between the two germline ends. Germline V gene sequence: CDR1 SGHVS, CDR2 FQNEAQ. CDR3 length: 13 residues.

The rearrangement uses TRBV7-6 and TRBJ2-2; 7 bases match TRBD1. V was clipped by 6 bases and J by 7 bases; unmatched bases: 11. This CDR3 is 15 amino acids long. Germline values: CDR1 SGHVS, CDR2 FNYEAQ. The CDR3 protein is CASSSRGNTVGELFF. CDR3 DNA: TGTGCCAGCAGTTCCAGGGGGAATACTGTCGGGGAGCTGTTTTTT.

The V and J genes are TRBV7-2 and TRBJ2-4, with D perhaps matching TRBD2 (5 bases). The length of the CDR3 is 16 residues. Germline-derived CDR1 and CDR2 are SGHTA and FQGNSA. Trimming removed 1 base at V and 0 bases at J, with 10 bases between. The CDR3: CASSLGRAIAKNIQYF. In DNA form, the CDR3 reads TGTGCCAGCAGCTTAGGGCGGGCGATAGCCAAAAACATTCAGTACTTC. Drawing the rest from reference TRBV7-2 and TRBJ2-4, the complete variable domain is GAGVSQSPSNKVTEKGKDVELRCDPISGHTALYWYRQSLGQGLEFLIYFQGNSAPDKSGLPSDRFSAERTGGSVSTLTIQRTQQEDSAVYLCASSLGRAIAKNIQYFGAGTRLSVL.

This chain links TRBV20-1 with TRBJ2-5; tentative D call: TRBD2 (5 bases). CDR3 length equals 14 residues. Trimming stripped 3 bases from V and 2 bases from J, with 13 bases between. From germline, CDR1 is DFQATT and CDR2 SNEGSKA (reference sequence). The CDR3 loop reads CSARARTGQETQYF. The CDR3 DNA reads as TGCAGTGCTAGGGCCCGGACTGGGCAAGAGACCCAGTACTTC.

V is TRBV24-1 and J is TRBJ1-1; TRBD1 matches at 8 bases. Germline assignment: CDR1 KGHDR and CDR2 SFDVKD. This CDR3 is built from 13 residues. V lost 7 bases, J lost 4 bases, and 4 bases stayed unmatched. The CDR3 DNA is TGTGCCACCAGAGGTACAGGGGGCACTGAAGCTTTCTTT. Its protein is CATRGTGGTEAFF.

This chain joins TRBV7-9 and TRBJ2-7; tentatively, D is TRBD2 (6 bases). CDR3 length: 16 residues. V dropped 5 bases and J dropped 0 bases, with 17 bases sitting between them. The germline gives CDR1 SEHNR, CDR2 FQNEAQ (reference sequence). The CDR3 sequence: CASSQHGTSSSYEQYF. CDR3 nucleotides: TGTGCCAGCAGCCAACATGGGACTTCTAGCTCCTACGAGCAGTACTTC.